This T cell receptor (beta chain) was recovered during a study of cytomegalovirus exposure and HLA in healthy donors. Study-wide points: Later analysis showed TCR association rates varying by HLA locus, highest for DRB1 and lowest for HLA-C.

Vbeta (60) and Jbeta (13) primers were used in the PCR. This table comes from immunoSEQ multiplex PCR, and its TCRdb copy is limited to in-frame clones, with some not included. The repertoire holds 140,000 or so clones, roughly 70% seen once, with more than 3.5% in the top ten. CDR3 size: 13 residues. From germline, CDR1 is LGHNA and CDR2 YNFKEQ. After removal of 0 bases from V and 8 bases from J, the junction contained 3 bases not matched to a gene. As for this clone: The antigen remains undetermined.

This chain joins TRBV4-2 and TRBJ1-2, with 7 positions matching TRBD1. Sequenced material: PBMCs. The TCR was taken from a man between 18 and 29 years old in good health and CMV-seropositive. CDR3 in amino acids: CASSQEGGLGYTF. CDR3 DNA: TGTGCCAGCAGCCAAGAAGGGGGCCTAGGCTACACCTTC.